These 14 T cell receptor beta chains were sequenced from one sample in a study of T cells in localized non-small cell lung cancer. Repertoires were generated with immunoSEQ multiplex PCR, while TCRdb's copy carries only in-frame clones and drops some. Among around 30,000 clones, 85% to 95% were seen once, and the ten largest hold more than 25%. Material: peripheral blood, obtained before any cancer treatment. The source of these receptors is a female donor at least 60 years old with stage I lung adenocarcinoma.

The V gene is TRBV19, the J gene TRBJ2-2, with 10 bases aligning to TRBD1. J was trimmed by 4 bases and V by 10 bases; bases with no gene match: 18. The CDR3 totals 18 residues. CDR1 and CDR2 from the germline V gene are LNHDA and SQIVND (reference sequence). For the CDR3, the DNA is TGTGCCACCCAACCGCGCCGGGACAGGGGTTTAGGCACCGGGGAGCTGTTTTTT. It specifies CATQPRRDRGLGTGELFF. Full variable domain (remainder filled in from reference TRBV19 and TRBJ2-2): DGGITQSPKYLFRKEGQNVTLSCEQNLNHDAMYWYRQDPGQGLRLIYYSQIVNDFQKGDIAEGYSVSREKKESFPLTVTSAQKNPTAFYLCATQPRRDRGLGTGELFFGEGSRLTVL.

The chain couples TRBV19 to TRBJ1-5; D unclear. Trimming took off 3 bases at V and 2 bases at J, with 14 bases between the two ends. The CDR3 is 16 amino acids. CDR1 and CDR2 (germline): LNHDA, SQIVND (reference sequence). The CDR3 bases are TGTGCCAGTAGTATTATGCTTAGATCGGGCAATCAGCCCCAGCATTTT. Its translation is CASSIMLRSGNQPQHF.

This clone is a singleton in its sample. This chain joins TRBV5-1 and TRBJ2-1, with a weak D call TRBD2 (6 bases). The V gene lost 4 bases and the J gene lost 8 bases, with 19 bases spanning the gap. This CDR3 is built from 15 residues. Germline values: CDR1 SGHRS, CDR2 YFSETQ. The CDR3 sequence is CASSTPSVWRDEQFF. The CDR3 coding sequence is TGCGCCAGCAGCACGCCTAGCGTCTGGAGGGATGAGCAGTTCTTC.

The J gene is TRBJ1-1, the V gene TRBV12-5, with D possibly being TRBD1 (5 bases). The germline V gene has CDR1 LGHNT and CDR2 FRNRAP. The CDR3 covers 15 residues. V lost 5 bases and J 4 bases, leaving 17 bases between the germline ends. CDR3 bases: TGTGCTAGTGGTGCGGATGGGGGGAAGTTCACTGAAGCTTTCTTT. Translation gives CASGADGGKFTEAFF.

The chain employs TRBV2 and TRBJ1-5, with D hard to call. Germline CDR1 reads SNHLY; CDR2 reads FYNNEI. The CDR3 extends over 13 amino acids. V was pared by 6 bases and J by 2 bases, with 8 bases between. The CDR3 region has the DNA TGTGCCAGCAGGGTCCGCGGCAATCAGCCCCAGCATTTT. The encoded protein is CASRVRGNQPQHF.

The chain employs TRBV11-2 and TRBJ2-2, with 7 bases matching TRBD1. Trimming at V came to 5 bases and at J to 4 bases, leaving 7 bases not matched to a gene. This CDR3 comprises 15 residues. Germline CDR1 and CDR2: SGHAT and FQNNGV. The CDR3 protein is CASSITRDSTGELFF. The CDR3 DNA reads TGTGCCAGCAGCATAACCCGGGACAGCACCGGGGAGCTGTTTTTT.

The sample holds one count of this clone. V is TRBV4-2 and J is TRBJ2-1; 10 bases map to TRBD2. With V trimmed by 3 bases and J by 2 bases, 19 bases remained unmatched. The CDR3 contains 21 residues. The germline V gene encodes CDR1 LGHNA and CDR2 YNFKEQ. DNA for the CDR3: TGTGCCAGCAGCCATCCTAGGGTAGCGGGAGGTTCGGGGAGAACCTACAATGAGCAGTTCTTC. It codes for CASSHPRVAGGSGRTYNEQFF.

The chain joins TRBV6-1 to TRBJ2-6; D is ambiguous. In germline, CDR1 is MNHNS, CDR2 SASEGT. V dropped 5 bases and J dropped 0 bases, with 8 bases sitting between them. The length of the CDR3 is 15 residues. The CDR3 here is CASSPQTSGANVLTF. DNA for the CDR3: TGTGCCAGCAGTCCTCAGACCTCTGGGGCCAACGTCCTGACTTTC.

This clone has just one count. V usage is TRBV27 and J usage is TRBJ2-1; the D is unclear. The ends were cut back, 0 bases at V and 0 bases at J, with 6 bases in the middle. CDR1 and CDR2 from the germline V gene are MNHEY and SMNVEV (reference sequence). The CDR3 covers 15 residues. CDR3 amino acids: CASSLSGSSYNEQFF. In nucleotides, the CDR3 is TGTGCCAGCAGTTTATCGGGATCCTCCTACAATGAGCAGTTCTTC.

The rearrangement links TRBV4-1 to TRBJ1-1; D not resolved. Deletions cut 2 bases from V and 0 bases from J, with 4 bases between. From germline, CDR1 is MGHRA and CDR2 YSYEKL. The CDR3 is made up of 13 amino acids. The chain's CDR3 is CASSQSLNTEAFF. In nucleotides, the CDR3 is TGCGCCAGCAGCCAATCATTGAACACTGAAGCTTTCTTT.

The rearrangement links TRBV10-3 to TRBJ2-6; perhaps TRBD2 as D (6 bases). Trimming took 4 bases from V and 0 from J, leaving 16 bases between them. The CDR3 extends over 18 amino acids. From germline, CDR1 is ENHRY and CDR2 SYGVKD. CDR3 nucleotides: TGTGCCATCAGTGTTACCGGGACTCGTAGCTCTGGGGCCAACGTCCTGACTTTC. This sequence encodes CAISVTGTRSSGANVLTF.

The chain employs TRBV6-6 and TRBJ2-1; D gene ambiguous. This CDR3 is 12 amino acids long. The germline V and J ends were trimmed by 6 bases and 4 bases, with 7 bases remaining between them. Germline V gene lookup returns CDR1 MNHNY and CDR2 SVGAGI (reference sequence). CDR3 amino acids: CASSLPYNEQFF. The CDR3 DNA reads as TGTGCCAGCAGCCTCCCATACAATGAGCAGTTCTTC.

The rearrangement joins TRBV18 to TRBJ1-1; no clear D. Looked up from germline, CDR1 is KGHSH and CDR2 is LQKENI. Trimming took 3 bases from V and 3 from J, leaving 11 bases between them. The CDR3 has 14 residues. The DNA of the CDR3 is TGTGCCAGCTCACCTCCAAAGCCCTACACTGAAGCTTTCTTT. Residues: CASSPPKPYTEAFF.

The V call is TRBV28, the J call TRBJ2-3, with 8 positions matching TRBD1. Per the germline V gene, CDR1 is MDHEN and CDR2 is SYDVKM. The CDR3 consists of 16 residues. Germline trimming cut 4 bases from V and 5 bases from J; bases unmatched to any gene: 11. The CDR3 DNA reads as TGTGCCAGCAGTTCTCCCCAGCAGGGGGCCAGAGATACGCAGTATTTT. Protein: CASSSPQQGARDTQYF.